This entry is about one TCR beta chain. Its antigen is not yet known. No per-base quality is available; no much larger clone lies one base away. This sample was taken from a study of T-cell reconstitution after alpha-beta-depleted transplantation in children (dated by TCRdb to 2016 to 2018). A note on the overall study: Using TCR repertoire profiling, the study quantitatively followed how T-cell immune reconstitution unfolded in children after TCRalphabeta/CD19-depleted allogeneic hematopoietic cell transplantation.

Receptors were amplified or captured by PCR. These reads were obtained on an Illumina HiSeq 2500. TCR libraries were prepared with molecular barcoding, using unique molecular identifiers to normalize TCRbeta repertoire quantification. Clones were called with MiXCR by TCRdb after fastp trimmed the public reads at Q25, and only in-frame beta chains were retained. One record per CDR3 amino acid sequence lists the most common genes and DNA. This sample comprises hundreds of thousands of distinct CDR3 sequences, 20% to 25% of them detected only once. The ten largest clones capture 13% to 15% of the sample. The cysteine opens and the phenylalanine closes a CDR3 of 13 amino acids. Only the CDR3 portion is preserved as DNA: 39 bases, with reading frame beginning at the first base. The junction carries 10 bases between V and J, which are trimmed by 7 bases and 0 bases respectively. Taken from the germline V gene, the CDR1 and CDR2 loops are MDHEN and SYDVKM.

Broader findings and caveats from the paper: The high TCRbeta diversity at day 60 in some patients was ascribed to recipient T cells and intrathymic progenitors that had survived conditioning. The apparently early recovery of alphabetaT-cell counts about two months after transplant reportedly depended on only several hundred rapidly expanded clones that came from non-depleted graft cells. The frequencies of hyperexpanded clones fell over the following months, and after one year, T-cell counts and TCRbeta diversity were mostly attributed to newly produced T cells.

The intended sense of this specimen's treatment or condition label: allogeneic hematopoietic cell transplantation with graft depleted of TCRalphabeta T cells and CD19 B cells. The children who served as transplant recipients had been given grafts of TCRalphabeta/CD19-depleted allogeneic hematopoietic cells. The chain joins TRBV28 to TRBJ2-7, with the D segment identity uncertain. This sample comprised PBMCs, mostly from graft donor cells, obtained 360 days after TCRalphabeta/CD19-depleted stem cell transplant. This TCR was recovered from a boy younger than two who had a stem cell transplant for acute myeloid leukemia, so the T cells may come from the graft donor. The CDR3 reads CASTENLSYEQYF. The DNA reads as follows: TGTGCCAGCACTGAAAATCTCTCCTACGAGCAGTACTTC.